Below are 20 T cell receptor beta chains sequenced from a single sample in a study of cytomegalovirus exposure and HLA in healthy donors. Vbeta (60) and Jbeta (13) primers were used in the PCR. TCRdb's table, derived via immunoSEQ multiplex PCR, lists solely in-frame clones and lacks some. This sample's clone table lists over 100,000 clones. The sample taken for sequencing was PBMCs. The receptors stem from a man under 40 in good health and CMV-seronegative.

The genes are TRBV7-9 and TRBJ2-5; tentative D call: TRBD2 (5 bases). The J call is in doubt because the DNA end fits TRBJ2-7 better. CDR1 and CDR2 (germline): SEHNR, FQNEAQ (reference sequence). The CDR3 consists of 15 residues. The CDR3 sequence: CASSDWAAGVDEQYF. The CDR3 bases are TGTGCCAGCAGCGATTGGGCGGCGGGCGTGGACGAGCAGTACTTC.

V usage is TRBV6-1 and J usage is TRBJ2-7, with D maybe TRBD1 (5 bases). V lost 2 bases, J lost 12 bases, and 17 bases lay in between. The CDR3 runs 13 residues. Germline V gene data show CDR1 as MNHNS and CDR2 as SASEGT. Here the CDR3 DNA reads TGTGCCAGCAGTGAATTCATCCCGTCGACAGCGTACTTC. Translating it yields CASSEFIPSTAYF.

The chain carries TRBV2 and TRBJ2-2, with 10 bases matching TRBD2. CDR3 length: 16 amino acids. The germline CDR1 and CDR2 sequences are SNHLY and FYNNEI. The J segment lost 4 bases and the V segment lost 2 bases, leaving 4 bases of the junction unmatched. The CDR3 nucleotides read TGTGCCAGCAGTGAAAGACTAGCGGGCCTCACCGGGGAGCTGTTTTTT. The encoded protein is CASSERLAGLTGELFF.

This chain joins TRBV4-3 and TRBJ1-1; D is ambiguous. Germline loops: CDR1 LGHNA, CDR2 YSLEER. Trimming pared 0 bases from V and 0 bases from J, leaving 14 bases between. The CDR3 contains 17 residues. DNA of the CDR3: TGCGCCAGCAGCCAAGATCGAACTTTTATGCTGAACACTGAAGCTTTCTTT. Translating gives CASSQDRTFMLNTEAFF.

The V gene is TRBV19, the J gene TRBJ1-1, with D unclear. The CDR3 is 13 amino acids. Trimming took off 3 bases at V and 2 bases at J, with 7 bases between the two ends. The V gene's germline CDR1 is LNHDA and CDR2 SQIVND (reference sequence). In nucleotides, the CDR3 is TGTGCCAGTAGTATCAGTTTCAACACTGAAGCTTTCTTT. This encodes CASSISFNTEAFF.

This sequence joins TRBV27 and TRBJ2-7; 7 nucleotides match TRBD1. The ends lost 6 bases at V and 0 bases at J; junction bases unmatched: 14. This CDR3 contains 17 residues. CDR1 and CDR2 (germline): MNHEY, SMNVEV (reference sequence). The CDR3 here is CASRDAQGYGPSYEQYF. The CDR3 DNA sequence: TGTGCCAGCAGAGACGCACAGGGGTACGGCCCCTCCTACGAGCAGTACTTC.

This chain links TRBV18 with TRBJ2-3; D is undetermined. The CDR3 consists of 15 residues. V was shortened by 3 bases and J by 11 bases, with 21 bases between the two germline ends. Germline V CDR1 and CDR2: KGHSH, LQKENI. CDR3 sequence (DNA): TGTGCCAGCTCACCGTTCGACAAGGATGATGCCCGGCAGTATTTT. Amino acid sequence: CASSPFDKDDARQYF. Using reference TRBV18 and TRBJ2-3 for the parts outside the CDR3, the full variable domain is NAGVMQNPRHLVRRRGQEARLRCSPMKGHSHVYWYRQLPEEGLKFMVYLQKENIIDESGMPKERFSAEFPKEGPSILRIQQVVRGDSAAYFCASSPFDKDDARQYFGPGTRLTVL.

This chain joins TRBV9 and TRBJ2-7; D is perhaps TRBD2 (6 bases). The CDR3 covers 15 residues. The V end lost 3 bases, the J end lost 3 bases, and 16 bases lay between the germline ends. CDR1 and CDR2 (germline): SGDLS, YYNGEE. The CDR3 loop is CASSAGGGGFYEQYF. CDR3 nucleotides: TGTGCCAGCAGCGCTGGGGGAGGCGGATTCTACGAGCAGTACTTC.

The rearrangement joins TRBV7-2 to TRBJ2-3, with 9 bases fitting TRBD2. The germline CDR1 and CDR2 sequences are SGHTA and FQGNSA. The CDR3 sequence is 14 residues long. After removal of 5 bases from V and 6 bases from J, the junction contained 6 bases not matched to a gene. The CDR3 DNA follows: TGTGCCAGCAGCCGGGGCGGGGGGGTCGATACGCAGTATTTT. Its protein product is CASSRGGGVDTQYF.

CDR3 amino acids: CASSSSDRVNEQYF. In nucleotides, the CDR3 is TGTGCCAGCAGCTCCTCGGACAGGGTCAACGAGCAGTACTTC. The chain employs TRBV11-2 and TRBJ2-7; 8 bases agree with TRBD1. The CDR3 length is 14 residues. Germline assignment: CDR1 SGHAT and CDR2 FQNNGV. Trimming removed 4 bases from V and 5 bases from J; junction bases left unmatched: 7.

This chain joins TRBV7-8 and TRBJ2-7; 7 bases align to TRBD1. V was pared by 3 bases and J by 1 base, with 6 bases of the junction left unmatched. The length of the CDR3 is 15 residues. Germline CDR1 reads SGHVS; CDR2 reads FQNEAQ. The CDR3 sequence: CASSFRETGSYEQYF. The DNA of the CDR3 is TGTGCCAGCAGCTTCAGAGAGACAGGGTCCTACGAGCAGTACTTC.

CDR3 in DNA: TGCGCCAGCAGCTTGGGGGGCGCCCCGCGGAACACCGGGGAGCTGTTTTTT. Its protein is CASSLGGAPRNTGELFF. The rearrangement joins TRBV5-1 to TRBJ2-2, with D perhaps TRBD1 (5 bases). The germline V and J ends were trimmed by 0 bases and 1 base, with 13 bases remaining between them. Germline V CDR1 and CDR2: SGHRS, YFSETQ. The CDR3 length is 17 residues.

CDR3 loop: CASSLLGTGAYEQYF. The CDR3 coding sequence is TGTGCCAGCAGTTTATTAGGGACAGGGGCCTACGAGCAGTACTTC. The genes are TRBV27 and TRBJ2-7; 10 positions match TRBD1. Germline-derived CDR1 and CDR2 are MNHEY and SMNVEV (reference sequence). The CDR3 loop spans 15 amino acids. J lost 2 bases, V lost 1 base, and 2 bases had no gene match.

The V call is TRBV5-1, the J call TRBJ1-4, with 10 nucleotides matching TRBD1. Germline lookup yields CDR1 SGHRS and CDR2 YFSETQ. The CDR3 is 15 amino acids. The V gene end was trimmed by 0 bases and the J gene end by 8 bases; junction bases not matched to a gene: 4. The CDR3 reads CASSLAGGQGEKLFF. The CDR3 DNA reads as TGCGCCAGCAGCTTGGCCGGGGGACAGGGGGAAAAACTGTTTTTT.

The J gene is TRBJ1-2, the V gene TRBV19, with TRBD1 matching 7 bases. This CDR3 has 14 residues. Germline loops: CDR1 LNHDA, CDR2 SQIVND (reference sequence). V shed 7 bases and J 7 bases; nucleotides not matched to a gene: 12. This chain's CDR3 is CASNPQGLKGGYTF. The DNA for the CDR3 is TGTGCCAGTAACCCACAGGGGTTAAAGGGTGGCTACACCTTC.

The rearrangement links TRBV4-2 to TRBJ2-3; 8 bases match TRBD2. The CDR3 contains 18 residues. V shed 1 base and J 0 bases; nucleotides not matched to a gene: 9. Germline assignment: CDR1 LGHNA and CDR2 YNFKEQ. This chain's CDR3 is CASSQGARGGGSTDTQYF. The CDR3 nucleotides are TGTGCCAGCAGCCAAGGGGCTCGGGGCGGGGGGAGCACAGATACGCAGTATTTT.

The CDR3 DNA is TGTGCCAGCAGGCGTCCTGATTGGAACACTGAAGCTTTCTTT. Encoded protein: CASRRPDWNTEAFF. The rearrangement links TRBV6-1 to TRBJ1-1; D gene ambiguous. The CDR3 loop spans 14 amino acids. Germline V gene sequence: CDR1 MNHNS, CDR2 SASEGT. The germline V and J ends were trimmed by 6 bases and 1 base, with 12 bases remaining between them.

This sequence joins TRBV5-1 and TRBJ1-1; a weak D match, TRBD1 (6 bases). The CDR3 has 15 residues. Germline lookup yields CDR1 SGHRS and CDR2 YFSETQ. Trimming removed 4 bases at V and 2 bases at J, with 15 bases between. CDR3 region: CASSALQGSNTEAFF. As DNA, the CDR3 is TGCGCCAGCAGCGCCTTACAGGGTAGCAACACTGAAGCTTTCTTT.

The V call is TRBV7-9, the J call TRBJ1-2; D call uncertain. Per the germline V gene, CDR1 is SEHNR and CDR2 is FQNEAQ (reference sequence). The CDR3 runs 13 residues. V gave up 2 bases and J gave up 5 bases, with 9 bases separating them. The CDR3 nucleotides are TGTGCCAGCAGCTTAAGTTTCCAGTATGGCTACACCTTC. As protein: CASSLSFQYGYTF. The whole variable domain, remainder taken from reference TRBV7-9 and TRBJ1-2, is DTGVSQNPRHKITKRGQNVTFRCDPISEHNRLYWYRQTLGQGPEFLTYFQNEAQLEKSRLLSDRFSAERPKGSFSTLEIQRTEQGDSAMYLCASSLSFQYGYTFGSGTRLTVV.

The chain combines TRBV5-5 with TRBJ1-4; 7 bases match TRBD1. The CDR3 is 13 residues long. CDR1 SGHKS and CDR2 YYEKEE come from the germline V gene (reference sequence). The V gene end was trimmed by 5 bases and the J gene end by 6 bases; junction bases not matched to a gene: 4. This chain's CDR3 is CASSTDRDEKLFF. CDR3 DNA sequence: TGTGCCAGCAGTACCGACAGGGATGAAAAACTGTTTTTT.